The 26 T cell receptor beta chains listed next were all sequenced from one sample in a study of CD8+ T cells in alopecia areata. Sequencing relied on a cDNA template that was reverse transcribed from extracted RNA. Generated by immunoSEQ multiplex PCR, the TCRdb table keeps only in-frame clones and is missing some. The data contain roughly 75,000 clones, approximately 58% of them singletons. This specimen consisted of CD8+ T cells sorted from blood, obtained at week 0. These receptors all stem from a human donor with alopecia areata.

This clone was observed a handful of times. The chain combines TRBV4-1 with TRBJ1-1, with D possibly TRBD1 on 5 matching bases. The germline CDR1 and CDR2 sequences are MGHRA and YSYEKL. The V and J ends lost 5 bases and 3 bases respectively, with 10 bases between them. CDR3 length: 13 residues. CDR3 in amino acids: CASSVGVYTEAFF. The CDR3 nucleotides read TGCGCCAGCAGCGTAGGGGTCTACACTGAAGCTTTCTTT.

This clone was counted a few times. This chain joins TRBV30 and TRBJ2-1; 9 positions agree with TRBD2. Germline V gene lookup returns CDR1 GTSNPN and CDR2 SVGIG (reference sequence). The V and J ends lost 6 bases and 1 base, in that order; junction bases with no gene match: 4. The CDR3 has 14 amino acids. In DNA, the CDR3 is TGTGCCTGTACGGGACTAGCATCCTACAATGAGCAGTTCTTC. It is translated as CACTGLASYNEQFF.

This chain links TRBV7-9 with TRBJ2-2; D not certain. In germline, CDR1 is SEHNR, CDR2 FQNEAQ (reference sequence). Between the trimmed V and J ends, which lost 1 base and 4 bases, there was a span of 10 bases. This CDR3 contains 15 residues. The CDR3 protein is CASSLVTVLTGELFF. The CDR3, as DNA: TGTGCCAGCAGCTTAGTTACCGTTCTCACCGGGGAGCTGTTTTTT.

This chain joins TRBV7-9 and TRBJ2-7; the D call may be TRBD1 or TRBD2 (5 bases each). The germline V gene encodes CDR1 SEHNR and CDR2 FQNEAQ (reference sequence). The V and J ends lost 5 bases and 3 bases respectively, with 8 bases between them. CDR3 length: 12 residues. The CDR3 is CASSGDHYEQYF. The CDR3 DNA follows: TGTGCCAGCAGCGGGGACCACTACGAGCAGTACTTC.

A few counts support this clone. DNA of the CDR3: TGCAGCGTTGAGAAGACAGGGCGTGGAGGCTACGAGCAGTACTTC. Amino acids: CSVEKTGRGGYEQYF. The chain recombines TRBV29-1 with TRBJ2-7; TRBD1 aligns across 7 bases. The CDR3 runs to 15 residues. Germline CDR1 and CDR2: SQVTM and ANQGSEA. Unmatched junction bases numbered 11, after V lost 3 bases and J lost 3 bases.

J is TRBJ2-3 and V is TRBV14, with TRBD2 identical over 11 bases. The ends lost 3 bases at V and 6 bases at J; junction bases unmatched: 14. The CDR3 has 18 amino acids. Looked up from germline, CDR1 is SGHDN and CDR2 is FVKESK. In nucleotides, the CDR3 is TGTGCCAGCAGCCATGATAGCGGGGGGGCCGCCTACTGGGATACGCAGTATTTT. This codes for CASSHDSGGAAYWDTQYF.

Relative to its sample, this clone is medium-sized. The genes are TRBV9 and TRBJ2-1; the D gene could be TRBD1 or TRBD2 (5 bases each). V dropped 4 bases and J dropped 4 bases, with 12 bases sitting between them. Germline CDR1 SGDLS, CDR2 YYNGEE. The CDR3 has 14 residues. This CDR3 is CASSSGTGYNEQFF. The CDR3 DNA reads as TGTGCCAGCAGCTCGGGGACCGGATACAATGAGCAGTTCTTC.

This clone has more than one count but fewer than ten. This sequence joins TRBV5-1 and TRBJ1-5, with D perhaps matching TRBD1 (6 bases). This CDR3 is 13 amino acids long. Trimming cost V 0 bases and J 5 bases, with 6 bases left between them. Germline V gene sequence: CDR1 SGHRS, CDR2 YFSETQ. In DNA, the CDR3 is TGCGCCAGCAGCTTGGGACAGGATCAGCCCCAGCATTTT. It codes for CASSLGQDQPQHF.

J is TRBJ2-3 and V is TRBV7-9; 7 bases line up with TRBD1. Germline CDR1 is SEHNR and CDR2 is FQNEAQ (reference sequence). This CDR3 region has 17 residues. Trimming removed 4 bases from V and 3 bases from J; junction bases left unmatched: 13. CDR3 bases: TGTGCCAGCAGCTCCCTAGAGGGACAGCCTACGACAGATACGCAGTATTTT. Residues: CASSSLEGQPTTDTQYF.

This clone occurred a few times. The genes are TRBV7-2 and TRBJ2-7; D might be TRBD2 (5 bases). This CDR3 has 15 amino acids. Per the germline V gene, CDR1 is SGHTA and CDR2 is FQGNSA. Between the trimmed V and J ends, which lost 1 base and 3 bases, there was a span of 13 bases. This chain's CDR3 is CASSLEGMGDYEQYF. DNA of the CDR3: TGTGCCAGCAGCTTAGAGGGAATGGGAGACTACGAGCAGTACTTC.

The chain links TRBV11-2 to TRBJ2-1, with 7 nucleotides matching TRBD2. Germline CDR1 and CDR2: SGHAT and FQNNGV. V shed 0 bases, J shed 2 bases, and the junction held 4 bases outside the gene matches. The CDR3 is made up of 16 amino acids. The CDR3 DNA reads TGTGCCAGCAGCTTAGATGGTCTAGCGGCCTACAATGAGCAGTTCTTC. Translating it yields CASSLDGLAAYNEQFF.

The genes are TRBV4-1 and TRBJ2-5; maybe TRBD1 (5 bases). The germline gives CDR1 MGHRA, CDR2 YSYEKL. The V end was cut by 5 bases, the J end by 0 bases, with 13 bases between. The CDR3 extends over 15 amino acids. In nucleotides, the CDR3 is TGCGCCAGCAGCGCCAGGGCCTTTAACCAAGAGACCCAGTACTTC. This codes for CASSARAFNQETQYF.

This clone occurred once. The chain links TRBV6-1 to TRBJ2-6; the D is unclear. V was trimmed by 4 bases and J by 4 bases, leaving 2 bases between them. CDR3 size: 12 residues. Germline assignment: CDR1 MNHNS and CDR2 SASEGT. CDR3 DNA sequence: TGTGCCAGCAGTGGGGGGGCCAACGTCCTGACTTTC. Its translation is CASSGGANVLTF.

The chain employs TRBV4-1 and TRBJ2-1, with D tentatively TRBD1 or TRBD2 (5 bases each). Germline CDR1 is MGHRA and CDR2 is YSYEKL. V was clipped by 0 bases and J by 6 bases, with 12 bases between them. CDR3 length equals 15 residues. CDR3 bases: TGCGCCAGCAGCCAAGAGGTTGGGACGGTCAATGAGCAGTTCTTC. It is translated as CASSQEVGTVNEQFF.

The chain employs TRBV5-1 and TRBJ1-6, with 10 bases matching TRBD1. This CDR3 has 15 amino acids. The trim removed 4 bases at V and 10 bases at J, leaving 8 bases unmatched. The V gene's germline CDR1 is SGHRS and CDR2 YFSETQ. CDR3 in amino acids: CASSAATGGDSPLHF. The CDR3, as DNA: TGCGCCAGCAGCGCAGCGACAGGGGGCGACTCACCCCTCCACTTT.

This chain links TRBV25-1 with TRBJ1-1; unclear D gene. The CDR3 length is 13 residues. V gave up 6 bases and J gave up 1 base, with 9 bases separating them. The germline V gene has CDR1 MGHDK and CDR2 SYGVNS. CDR3 nucleotide sequence: TGTGCCAGCAGCTTGGCCTCGAACACTGAAGCTTTCTTT. It yields the protein CASSLASNTEAFF.

V is TRBV9 and J is TRBJ1-1, with D uncertain. Germline V lookup: CDR1 SGDLS, CDR2 YYNGEE. Trimming cost V 0 bases and J 4 bases, with 13 bases left between them. CDR3 length: 15 residues. Here the CDR3 reads CASSVDEGKSTEAFF. Here the CDR3 DNA reads TGTGCCAGCAGCGTAGACGAGGGTAAGAGCACTGAAGCTTTCTTT.

Remarks on this clone: The same CDR3 is also encoded by other DNA sequences in this sample. This chain uses TRBV30 with TRBJ2-7; D is uncertain. Trimming stripped 0 bases from V and 2 bases from J, with 2 bases between. The CDR3 loop spans 11 amino acids. CDR1 is GTSNPN and CDR2 is SVGIG in the germline V gene (reference sequence). DNA of the CDR3: TGTGCCTGGAGTGTAACCTACGAGCAGTACTTC. Amino acid sequence: CAWSVTYEQYF.

The chain joins TRBV30 to TRBJ1-1, with D possibly matching TRBD1 (5 bases). Germline assignment: CDR1 GTSNPN and CDR2 SVGIG (reference sequence). This CDR3 comprises 13 residues. V shed 1 base and J shed 6 bases, with 12 bases lying between them. The CDR3: CAWSAGPPAEAFF. In nucleotides, the CDR3 is TGTGCCTGGAGTGCGGGACCGCCGGCTGAAGCTTTCTTT.

J is TRBJ1-1 and V is TRBV19, with a possible D match to TRBD1 (5 bases). There are 15 residues in the CDR3. Germline V lookup: CDR1 LNHDA, CDR2 SQIVND (reference sequence). Trimming took 3 bases from V and 6 from J, leaving 17 bases between them. DNA for the CDR3: TGTGCCAGTAGTATTTTAGACAGCCGGACGGCTGAAGCTTTCTTT. Encoded protein: CASSILDSRTAEAFF. Full variable domain (remainder filled in from reference TRBV19 and TRBJ1-1): DGGITQSPKYLFRKEGQNVTLSCEQNLNHDAMYWYRQDPGQGLRLIYYSQIVNDFQKGDIAEGYSVSREKKESFPLTVTSAQKNPTAFYLCASSILDSRTAEAFFGQGTRLTVV.

The J gene is TRBJ1-2, the V gene TRBV5-1; 9 positions agree with TRBD1. Trimming cost V 2 bases and J 6 bases; bases outside gene matches: 8. Germline V gene lookup returns CDR1 SGHRS and CDR2 YFSETQ. This CDR3 comprises 15 residues. For the CDR3, the DNA is TGCGCCAGCAGCTTCGGGACAGGGACAATTGATGGCTACACCTTC. Its protein product is CASSFGTGTIDGYTF.

The chain couples TRBV7-9 to TRBJ2-2; 8 bases map to TRBD1. V gave up 0 bases and J gave up 10 bases; unmatched junction bases: 7. Germline CDR1 SEHNR, CDR2 FQNEAQ (reference sequence). This CDR3 comprises 15 residues. The CDR3 bases are TGTGCCAGCAGCTTAGCGACAGGGGTCTTACAGGAGCTGTTTTTT. It specifies CASSLATGVLQELFF.

The chain couples TRBV5-4 to TRBJ2-3, with D unclear. This CDR3 region has 14 residues. Looked up from germline, CDR1 is SGHNT and CDR2 is YYREEE (reference sequence). Trimming shortened V by 4 bases and J by 4 bases, and 13 bases separated the two germline ends. This CDR3 is CASSPSGVSDTQYF. The CDR3 coding sequence is TGTGCCAGCAGCCCCTCAGGAGTTTCAGATACGCAGTATTTT.

V gene TRBV27 combines with J gene TRBJ1-2, with TRBD1 matching 10 bases. The junction had 9 bases not matched to a gene; V was cut back by 6 bases and J by 5 bases. The CDR3 loop spans 15 amino acids. Per the germline V gene, CDR1 is MNHEY and CDR2 is SMNVEV (reference sequence). In DNA form, the CDR3 reads TGTGCCAGCAGCTCAGGACAGGGGGTGTATTATGGCTACACCTTC. It encodes CASSSGQGVYYGYTF.

The CDR3 loop is CASSLSQGMNEQFF. CDR3 DNA: TGTGCCAGCAGCTTAAGTCAGGGGATGAATGAGCAGTTCTTC. The rearrangement uses TRBV7-3 and TRBJ2-1; possibly TRBD1 for D (6 bases). Germline V gives CDR1 SGHTA, CDR2 FQGTGA. V dropped 1 base and J dropped 7 bases, with 11 bases sitting between them. This CDR3 region has 14 residues.

This clone has only a few counts. V is TRBV2 and J is TRBJ2-1; maybe TRBD2 (5 bases). The germline V gene encodes CDR1 SNHLY and CDR2 FYNNEI. CDR3 size: 15 residues. V was trimmed by 4 bases and J by 2 bases, leaving 12 bases between them. CDR3 sequence: CASSGESTTYNEQFF. The CDR3 coding sequence is TGTGCCAGCAGTGGGGAGTCTACTACCTACAATGAGCAGTTCTTC.